The next 30 T cell receptor beta chains were all read from a single sample in a study of T-cell memory formation after mild COVID-19. Via MiXCR, TCRdb re-called the 5' RACE reads, giving one row per CDR3 protein. The sample consists of 300,000 to 350,000 distinct CDR3 sequences, around 15% of them appearing once. Source material: PBMCs or a T cell subset sorted from them (not recorded which). All receptors come from a man aged 18 to 30 who had mild COVID-19 (a few samples of this study predate the infection). Cell type and time point are not known.

This clonotype was found a few times. The chain combines TRBV10-3 with TRBJ1-4; 9 nucleotides line up with TRBD1. The length of the CDR3 is 15 residues. CDR1 and CDR2 from the germline V gene are ENHRY and SYGVKD. With 4 bases clipped from V and 4 bases from J, the junction kept 4 bases outside the gene matches. CDR3 DNA: TGTGCCATCAGTGGGGACAGGGAAGATAATGAAAAACTGTTTTTT. Translating it yields CAISGDREDNEKLFF.

The chain employs TRBV6-2 or TRBV6-3 and TRBJ2-3, with a tentative D call TRBD1 (6 bases). The CDR3 is 17 amino acids. Trimming cost V 6 bases and J 2 bases, with 21 bases left between them. Germline V gene sequence: CDR1 MNHEY, CDR2 SVGEGT. The CDR3 sequence: CASRYPGRGRNTDTQYF. Written as DNA, the CDR3 is TGTGCCAGCAGATACCCGGGCAGGGGAAGGAACACAGATACGCAGTATTTT.

This clonotype was counted between two and nine times. The chain has TRBV18 and TRBJ2-7; 9 bases align to TRBD1. V dropped 6 bases and J dropped 4; count of bases not matched to a gene: 10. The CDR3 has 15 amino acids. Germline CDR1 is KGHSH and CDR2 is LQKENI. This CDR3 is CASSVPGQGEYEQYF. In nucleotides, the CDR3 is TGTGCCAGCTCCGTTCCGGGACAGGGAGAGTACGAGCAGTACTTC.

V and J are TRBV10-3 and TRBJ2-3; 7 bases map to TRBD2. The germline V gene encodes CDR1 ENHRY and CDR2 SYGVKD. This CDR3 region has 11 residues. V trimming: 7 bases; J trimming: 14 bases; junction bases outside the gene matches: 9. The CDR3 DNA follows: TGTGCCATCACTAGCGGTGCCACCGTGTATTTT. Residues: CAITSGATVYF.

The chain links TRBV6-5 to TRBJ2-7, with TRBD1 matching over 8 bases. With V trimmed by 4 bases and J by 9 bases, 11 bases remained unmatched. The germline gives CDR1 MNHEY, CDR2 SVGAGI. The CDR3 spans 14 residues. As DNA, the CDR3 is TGTGCCAGCAGTTCGCGGACAGGGACCCTAGGGCAGTACTTC. Translated, it gives CASSSRTGTLGQYF.

The chain joins TRBV3-2 to TRBJ2-3; the table's D call of TRBD1 was not tested on the DNA. TRBV3-2 is described as a pseudogene. This CDR3 has 14 amino acids. The CDR3 nucleotides are TGTGCCAGCAGCCCGGAAGGGGGCACAGATACGCAGTATTTT. Amino acid sequence: CASSPEGGTDTQYF.

For the CDR3, the DNA is TGTGCCAGCAGTCCGGGGACAGGGGCGGGCCACGAGCAGTACGTC. Residues: CASSPGTGAGHEQYV. The chain couples TRBV28 to TRBJ2-7, with 10 bases aligning to TRBD1. V lost 5 bases and J lost 5; bases outside the gene matches: 9. CDR1 MDHEN and CDR2 SYDVKM come from the germline V gene. The CDR3 contains 15 residues.

The sample holds a few counts of this clonotype. The gene calls are TRBV9 and TRBJ2-1; TRBD1 or TRBD2 may be the D gene (5 bases each). This CDR3 has 17 residues. Trimming left V 3 bases short and J 8 bases short, with 24 bases between. The germline V gene encodes CDR1 SGDLS and CDR2 YYNGEE. The CDR3 DNA follows: TGTGCCAGCAGCGGAACCTCCGGGACCGAGATTTTGGATGAGCAGTTCTTC. This gives the protein CASSGTSGTEILDEQFF.

Only a few counts were recorded for this clonotype. V and J are TRBV27 and TRBJ1-2; 9 nucleotides agree with TRBD1. V lost 5 bases to trimming and J lost 4 bases; unmatched junction nucleotides: 8. The CDR3 has 15 residues. Germline CDR1 and CDR2: MNHEY and SMNVEV (reference sequence). CDR3 nucleotides: TGTGCCAGCAGTCCGGGGGACAGGGCCCTCTATGGCTACACCTTC. It is translated as CASSPGDRALYGYTF.

The rearrangement uses TRBV9 and TRBJ1-6; tentatively, D is TRBD1 (5 bases). CDR1 is SGDLS and CDR2 is YYNGEE in the germline V gene. The CDR3 runs 14 residues. V lost 1 base and J lost 8, with 10 bases in between. The chain's CDR3 is CASSVRGVDSPLHF. As DNA, the CDR3 is TGTGCCAGCAGCGTACGGGGCGTGGATTCACCCCTCCACTTT.

This rearrangement joins TRBV9 to TRBJ2-1, with 7 positions matching TRBD2. Trimming took 4 bases from V and 3 from J; bases not matched to a gene: 10. The germline V gene has CDR1 SGDLS and CDR2 YYNGEE. This CDR3 is 16 amino acids long. The CDR3 nucleotides are TGTGCCAGCAGCCCCTCCGGGGTAGCGGGCTACAATGAGCAGTTCTTC. Encoded protein: CASSPSGVAGYNEQFF.

The genes are TRBV6-5 and TRBJ2-7, with 9 bases matching TRBD1. The J segment lost 10 bases and the V segment lost 4 bases, leaving 2 bases of the junction unmatched. CDR1 and CDR2 from the germline V gene are MNHEY and SVGAGI. The CDR3 has 11 residues. CDR3: CASSWTGVQYF. The CDR3 DNA is TGTGCCAGCAGTTGGACAGGGGTCCAGTACTTC.

The chain employs TRBV9 and TRBJ1-5; 8 bases match TRBD1. The CDR3 contains 13 residues. J gave up 7 bases and V 3 bases, and 3 bases lay outside the gene matches. Looked up from germline, CDR1 is SGDLS and CDR2 is YYNGEE. CDR3 nucleotide sequence: TGTGCCAGCAGCGCCAGGACAGGGCAGCCCCAGCATTTT. It encodes CASSARTGQPQHF.

This clonotype showed up just a few times. The chain joins TRBV19 to TRBJ1-3; D gene unclear. Trimming pared 1 base from V and 0 bases from J, leaving 7 bases between. The germline CDR1 and CDR2 sequences are LNHDA and SQIVND (reference sequence). The CDR3 extends over 15 amino acids. The CDR3 is CASSIAGSSGNTIYF. The CDR3 bases are TGTGCCAGTAGTATAGCGGGAAGCTCTGGAAACACCATATATTTT. Complete variable domain (other parts from reference TRBV19 and TRBJ1-3): DGGITQSPKYLFRKEGQNVTLSCEQNLNHDAMYWYRQDPGQGLRLIYYSQIVNDFQKGDIAEGYSVSREKKESFPLTVTSAQKNPTAFYLCASSIAGSSGNTIYFGEGSWLTVV.

The table lists this clonotype with many counts. The rearrangement joins TRBV9 to TRBJ2-2, with D uncertain. The germline gives CDR1 SGDLS, CDR2 YYNGEE. CDR3 size: 16 residues. V dropped 0 bases and J dropped 0 bases, with 9 bases sitting between them. The CDR3 region is CASSVGEQPNTGELFF. The CDR3 nucleotides read TGTGCCAGCAGCGTAGGGGAACAGCCGAACACCGGGGAGCTGTTTTTT.

This clonotype was recorded a few times. The gene calls are TRBV3-1 and TRBJ1-2, with D possibly matching TRBD1 (5 bases). CDR3 length: 13 amino acids. V was trimmed by 4 bases and J by 4 bases, leaving 10 bases between them. CDR1 is LGHDT and CDR2 is YNNKEL in the germline V gene (reference sequence). The CDR3 spells CASSPAGGYGYTF. The CDR3 nucleotides read TGTGCCAGCAGCCCGGCGGGGGGCTATGGCTACACCTTC.

This clonotype was detected a few times. The gene calls are TRBV6-2 or TRBV6-3 and TRBJ1-1; tentatively, D is TRBD1 (6 bases). Trimming took off 2 bases at V and 11 bases at J, with 21 bases between the two ends. CDR1 and CDR2 from the germline V gene are MNHEY and SVGEGT. The CDR3 extends over 15 amino acids. CDR3 nucleotide sequence: TGTGCCAGCAGTTACGTAGGACAAGGTGCTCAGGGGGCTTTCTTT. Translation: CASSYVGQGAQGAFF.

This clonotype was observed a few times. This chain connects TRBV6-1 to TRBJ1-1; D is ambiguous. The CDR3 covers 15 residues. CDR1 MNHNS and CDR2 SASEGT come from the germline V gene. Trimming shortened V by 7 bases and J by 4 bases, and 19 bases separated the two germline ends. CDR3 sequence reads: CASTFPTSTVTEAFF. The CDR3 nucleotides read TGTGCCAGCACGTTTCCGACCTCGACGGTCACTGAAGCTTTCTTT.

The CDR3 nucleotides are TGCGCCAGCAGCCCGACCCAGGGGGCGTGGAACACTGAAGCTTTCTTT. This translates into CASSPTQGAWNTEAFF. The genes are TRBV4-1 and TRBJ1-1; 8 bases are a match to TRBD1. Trimming cost V 4 bases and J 1 base; bases outside gene matches: 8. The CDR3 length is 16 residues. Per the germline V gene, CDR1 is MGHRA and CDR2 is YSYEKL.

The CDR3 region is CASSQEAPPRDEQFF. CDR3 DNA sequence: TGTGCCAGCAGCCAAGAAGCACCCCCGAGAGATGAGCAGTTCTTC. The chain links TRBV4-2 to TRBJ2-1; D ambiguous. The V gene lost 0 bases and the J gene lost 8 bases, with 14 bases spanning the gap. This CDR3 region has 15 residues. Germline loops: CDR1 LGHNA, CDR2 YNFKEQ.

The chain carries TRBV7-2 and TRBJ1-5; TRBD1 matches 8 bases. This CDR3 is 15 amino acids long. The V segment lost 1 base and the J segment 6 bases; nucleotides outside the gene matches: 5. Germline CDR1 and CDR2: SGHTA and FQGNSA. This CDR3 reads CASSLGTGPRQPQHF. The CDR3 DNA is TGTGCCAGCAGCTTAGGGACAGGGCCGCGTCAGCCCCAGCATTTT.

This clonotype turned up a few times. The chain carries TRBV5-1 and TRBJ1-1; D remains unclear. Germline-derived CDR1 and CDR2 are SGHRS and YFSETQ. This CDR3 has 18 amino acids. The V end was cut by 3 bases, the J end by 0 bases, with 21 bases between. The DNA of the CDR3 is TGCGCCAGCAGCTCGCCCAACCAAAAGGACCCAATGAACACTGAAGCTTTCTTT. It specifies CASSSPNQKDPMNTEAFF.

This clonotype was seen a few times. The V gene is TRBV20-1, the J gene TRBJ2-2; D might be TRBD1 (5 bases). Germline lookup yields CDR1 DFQATT and CDR2 SNEGSKA (reference sequence). Trimming took off 0 bases at V and 4 bases at J, with 12 bases between the two ends. There are 15 residues in the CDR3. The CDR3 nucleotides read TGCAGTGCTAGAGATGGGGCAATCCCCACCGGGGAGCTGTTTTTT. Residues: CSARDGAIPTGELFF.

This chain connects TRBV29-1 to TRBJ2-5; perhaps TRBD1 as D (6 bases). V was pared by 3 bases and J by 3 bases, with 14 bases between. CDR1 is SQVTM, CDR2 ANQGSEA, per germline. This CDR3 contains 14 residues. For the CDR3, the DNA is TGCAGCGTTGACGGCGACAGGTTCGAAGAGACCCAGTACTTC. It yields the protein CSVDGDRFEETQYF.

There are a few counts of this clonotype. The CDR3 spells CASKGLAGSTDTQYF. DNA for the CDR3: TGCGCCAGCAAGGGACTAGCGGGGAGCACAGATACGCAGTATTTT. V gene TRBV5-1 combines with J gene TRBJ2-3, with 13 bases that match TRBD2. Germline CDR1 reads SGHRS; CDR2 reads YFSETQ. CDR3 length equals 15 residues. V lost 6 bases to trimming and J lost 0 bases; unmatched junction nucleotides: 1.

The V and J genes are TRBV6-2 or TRBV6-3 and TRBJ2-5; tentatively, D is TRBD2 (6 bases). V gave up 5 bases and J gave up 3 bases, with 13 bases separating them. Germline loops: CDR1 MNHEY, CDR2 SVGEGT. This CDR3 contains 14 residues. The CDR3 DNA is TGTGCCAGCAGTAACCACGGCGGGGAAGAGACCCAGTACTTC. Translating it yields CASSNHGGEETQYF.

The genes are TRBV7-2 and TRBJ2-3, with a weak D call TRBD2 (7 bases). The CDR3 has 15 amino acids. The germline gives CDR1 SGHTA, CDR2 FQGNSA. The germline V and J ends were trimmed by 0 bases and 2 bases, with 9 bases remaining between them. CDR3 in amino acids: CASSLARGHTDTQYF. The CDR3 DNA reads as TGTGCCAGCAGCTTAGCGCGGGGGCACACAGATACGCAGTATTTT.

The rearrangement uses TRBV10-3 and TRBJ2-2; TRBD1 agrees at 12 bases. J was trimmed by 7 bases and V by 4 bases; bases with no gene match: 4. CDR1 and CDR2 from the germline V gene are ENHRY and SYGVKD. This CDR3 has 15 residues. The CDR3 coding sequence is TGTGCCATCAGTGGCGGGACAGGGGGCGGCGGGGAGCTGTTTTTT. It encodes CAISGGTGGGGELFF.

This chain uses TRBV6-2 or TRBV6-3 with TRBJ2-7, with D possibly TRBD2 on 5 matching bases. V was shortened by 6 bases and J by 3 bases, with 9 bases between the two germline ends. Germline values: CDR1 MNHEY, CDR2 SVGEGT. The CDR3 consists of 12 residues. The CDR3 is CASSWTLYEQYF. The CDR3 DNA reads as TGTGCCAGCAGCTGGACTCTCTACGAGCAGTACTTC.

The chain employs TRBV7-9 and TRBJ1-1, with TRBD1 identical over 7 bases. The junction had 9 bases not matched to a gene; V was cut back by 4 bases and J by 7 bases. From germline, CDR1 is SEHNR and CDR2 FQNEAQ (reference sequence). The CDR3 totals 14 residues. CDR3 residues: CASSSQQGILEAFF. In nucleotides, the CDR3 is TGTGCCAGCAGCTCTCAACAGGGGATCCTTGAAGCTTTCTTT.